These 31 T cell receptor beta chains originate from one sample sequenced in a study of shared clonotypes between healthy human individuals (dated by TCRdb to between 2020 and 2021). To prepare the library, the immunoSEQ multiplex PCR assay was applied. In TCRdb, the immuneACCESS table is reduced to in-frame sequences with V and J assigned. These tables do not hold every clone; where another copy was compared, an unresolved V gene accounts for under half, and the others remain unexplained. Across this sample there are roughly 700,000 clones, with approximately 79% seen only once. Clones ranked in the top ten supply about 1.8% of the sample. The sequenced sample consisted of memory CD4+ T cells sorted from blood. Read against the paper, the sample's cell subset or site label means: CD45RA-negative fraction. Receptors were obtained from a woman under 40 in good health.

The genes are TRBV28 and TRBJ2-2, with 9 bases fitting TRBD1. The V segment lost 0 bases and the J segment 0 bases; nucleotides outside the gene matches: 5. Germline V gene data show CDR1 as MDHEN and CDR2 as SYDVKM. CDR3 length: 18 residues. CDR3 residues: CASSLWGQGGPNTGELFF. In DNA, the CDR3 is TGTGCCAGCAGTTTATGGGGACAGGGTGGCCCGAACACCGGGGAGCTGTTTTTT.

Only one count was recorded for this clone. This chain uses TRBV5-4 with TRBJ2-5, with TRBD2 matching 7 bases. The CDR3 has 16 amino acids. The V and J ends lost 4 bases and 4 bases, in that order; junction bases with no gene match: 13. Germline CDR1 is SGHNT and CDR2 is YYREEE (reference sequence). The CDR3 DNA is TGTGCCAGCAGCGGGGGAGGGAGGGCCTTTGGAGAGACCCAGTACTTC. This sequence encodes CASSGGGRAFGETQYF.

This clone was seen just once. The chain employs TRBV7-6 and TRBJ2-1; D not certain. V was cut by 0 bases and J by 10 bases, with 13 bases left in between. This CDR3 has 14 residues. Per the germline V gene, CDR1 is SGHVS and CDR2 is FNYEAQ. CDR3 protein: CASSLAPDRIEQFF. In nucleotides, the CDR3 is TGTGCCAGCAGCTTAGCCCCCGACCGGATAGAGCAGTTCTTC.

The chain uses TRBV21-1 and TRBJ2-1; TRBD2 is the table's D call, not checked against the DNA. TRBV21-1 is assigned pseudogene status. The CDR3 runs to 17 residues. CDR3 bases: TGTGCCAGCAGCAAAGCTTATCCGGGAACTCGGCTAACAGAGCAGTTCTTC. This codes for CASSKAYPGTRLTEQFF.

The chain's CDR3 is CASSVVPSRTDTQYF. CDR3 sequence (DNA): TGTGCCAGCAGCGTAGTGCCCTCCCGCACAGATACGCAGTATTTT. The gene calls are TRBV9 and TRBJ2-3; D remains unclear. From germline, CDR1 is SGDLS and CDR2 YYNGEE. The CDR3 runs 15 residues. V was trimmed by 0 bases and J by 1 base, leaving 9 bases between them.

V gene TRBV29-1 combines with J gene TRBJ1-1, with a tentative D call TRBD1 (6 bases). Per germline, CDR1 SQVTM and CDR2 ANQGSEA. CDR3 length equals 12 residues. V lost 3 bases, J lost 11 bases, and 16 bases lay in between. The CDR3 sequence is CSVEVRGVGAFF. The CDR3 DNA reads as TGCAGCGTTGAGGTTAGGGGGGTAGGGGCTTTCTTT.

This clone was counted many times. The rearrangement links TRBV25-1 to TRBJ2-3; D remains unclear. The CDR3 loop spans 13 amino acids. Trimming stripped 10 bases from V and 1 base from J, with 12 bases between. Germline V CDR1 and CDR2: MGHDK, SYGVNS. CDR3 DNA: TGTGCCACGGCAGGCCCCGGCACAGATACGCAGTATTTT. This sequence encodes CATAGPGTDTQYF.

The chain has TRBV4-1 and TRBJ2-4; D is uncertain. With 0 bases removed from V and 0 bases from J, the gap between germline ends came to 12 bases. The germline V gene has CDR1 MGHRA and CDR2 YSYEKL. The CDR3 runs 17 residues. The CDR3 coding sequence is TGCGCCAGCAGCCAAGATCGGGCGGTGCTAGCCAAAAACATTCAGTACTTC. This translates into CASSQDRAVLAKNIQYF.

V and J are TRBV5-6 and TRBJ1-4; 7 bases match TRBD1. This CDR3 has 17 amino acids. V dropped 4 bases and J dropped 8; count of bases not matched to a gene: 17. Germline assignment: CDR1 SGHDT and CDR2 YYEEEE. For the CDR3, the DNA is TGTGCCAGCAGCAGGGGGCCCTCGACAGGGCAGTGGGAAAAACTGTTTTTT. Protein product: CASSRGPSTGQWEKLFF.

This clone was seen only a few times. The rearrangement links TRBV10-1 to TRBJ2-1; 7 positions agree with TRBD2. The junction had 3 bases not matched to a gene; V was cut back by 2 bases and J by 8 bases. This CDR3 is built from 13 residues. CDR1 is WNHNN, CDR2 SYGVQD, per germline (reference sequence). The CDR3 DNA is TGCGCCAGCAGTGAGGGCGGGAGTTATGAGCAGTTCTTC. This gives the protein CASSEGGSYEQFF.

The V gene is TRBV29-1, the J gene TRBJ1-3, with D possibly matching TRBD1 (6 bases). The V gene lost 4 bases and the J gene lost 4 bases, with 8 bases spanning the gap. Germline CDR1 and CDR2: SQVTM and ANQGSEA. This CDR3 is built from 12 residues. CDR3 sequence: CSVGGLGNTIYF. The CDR3, as DNA: TGCAGCGTTGGGGGGCTCGGAAACACCATATATTTT.

J is TRBJ2-1 and V is TRBV5-6; 8 bases align to TRBD2. The ends lost 0 bases at V and 5 bases at J; junction bases unmatched: 7. Germline V gene data show CDR1 as SGHDT and CDR2 as YYEEEE. The CDR3 is made up of 16 amino acids. CDR3 in DNA: TGTGCCAGCAGCTTGGGAAGACTAGCGCGTGACAATGAGCAGTTCTTC. Amino acids: CASSLGRLARDNEQFF.

This clone was counted once. The rearrangement uses TRBV2 and TRBJ2-2, with D perhaps matching TRBD1 or TRBD2 (6 bases each). Germline CDR1 is SNHLY and CDR2 is FYNNEI. V gave up 6 bases and J gave up 7 bases, with 18 bases separating them. This CDR3 is built from 15 residues. CDR3 DNA: TGTGCCAGCAGCAAAGAGGGGGGCTTTGGCGGGGAGCTGTTTTTT. Translation: CASSKEGGFGGELFF.

This clone was seen a single time. The chain recombines TRBV7-2 with TRBJ2-1, with TRBD2 as a possible D gene (5 bases). CDR1 SGHTA and CDR2 FQGNSA come from the germline V gene. This CDR3 has 15 residues. V lost 3 bases and J 0 bases, leaving 9 bases between the germline ends. The DNA of the CDR3 is TGTGCCAGCAGCTTTAGGAGGAGCTCCTACAATGAGCAGTTCTTC. Translated: CASSFRRSSYNEQFF. The entire variable domain, with the rest obtained from reference TRBV7-2 and TRBJ2-1, is as follows: GAGVSQSPSNKVTEKGKDVELRCDPISGHTALYWYRQSLGQGLEFLIYFQGNSAPDKSGLPSDRFSAERTGGSVSTLTIQRTQQEDSAVYLCASSFRRSSYNEQFFGPGTRLTVL.

This sequence joins TRBV19 and TRBJ2-5, with D uncertain. Germline V lookup: CDR1 LNHDA, CDR2 SQIVND (reference sequence). V gave up 3 bases and J gave up 2 bases, with 16 bases separating them. The CDR3 spans 16 residues. Written as DNA, the CDR3 is TGTGCCAGTAGTATTTTGGGTAGCTCGGGTCAAGAGACCCAGTACTTC. It codes for CASSILGSSGQETQYF.

The chain combines TRBV19 with TRBJ2-7, with 7 bases fitting TRBD1. Germline V gene sequence: CDR1 LNHDA, CDR2 SQIVND (reference sequence). The CDR3 contains 14 residues. V lost 5 bases and J lost 6; bases outside the gene matches: 10. The CDR3 DNA sequence: TGTGCCAGTAGTGCCCGGGACAGCCTTTTCGAGCAGTACTTC. Translating gives CASSARDSLFEQYF.

The chain has TRBV30 and TRBJ1-2, with D possibly being TRBD1 (6 bases). The CDR3 runs 14 residues. Germline V gene lookup returns CDR1 GTSNPN and CDR2 SVGIG (reference sequence). V was pared by 7 bases and J by 3 bases, with 18 bases between. CDR3 in DNA: TGTGCCTCGGACGCCAGGGGAAGGGACTATGGCTACACCTTC. As protein: CASDARGRDYGYTF.

The rearrangement uses TRBV7-8 and TRBJ2-7; TRBD2 matches 7 bases. This CDR3 contains 15 residues. CDR1 and CDR2 (germline): SGHVS, FQNEAQ. Trimming removed 4 bases from V and 4 bases from J; junction bases left unmatched: 10. CDR3 in amino acids: CASSYRQWEGYEQYF. The CDR3 nucleotides read TGTGCCAGCAGCTACCGCCAGTGGGAGGGATACGAGCAGTACTTC.

This chain links TRBV4-1 with TRBJ2-1; TRBD1 might be the D (5 bases). V was clipped by 5 bases and J by 8 bases, with 19 bases between them. CDR1 and CDR2 from the germline V gene are MGHRA and YSYEKL. This CDR3 spans 15 amino acids. The CDR3 nucleotides are TGCGCCAGCAGCACAGATAGGGGTTGGGGCGATGAGCAGTTCTTC. Its translation: CASSTDRGWGDEQFF.

This sequence joins TRBV6-1 and TRBJ2-1; 8 bases match TRBD2. The V segment lost 6 bases and the J segment 5 bases; nucleotides outside the gene matches: 6. Germline CDR1 MNHNS, CDR2 SASEGT. The CDR3 extends over 14 amino acids. The CDR3 spells CASRREVVHNEQFF. DNA for the CDR3: TGTGCCAGCAGGCGGGAGGTCGTCCACAATGAGCAGTTCTTC.

The chain carries TRBV11-2 and TRBJ1-3; TRBD1 might be the D (5 bases). V shed 5 bases and J shed 5 bases, with 25 bases lying between them. Looked up from germline, CDR1 is SGHAT and CDR2 is FQNNGV. This CDR3 region has 18 residues. The CDR3 protein is CASSPFGVGDPKRNTIYF. Written as DNA, the CDR3 is TGTGCCAGCAGCCCATTCGGGGTAGGGGACCCAAAGAGAAACACCATATATTTT.

J is TRBJ2-2 and V is TRBV4-1; 15 bases fit TRBD2. The CDR3 has 17 residues. Unmatched junction bases numbered 3, after V lost 4 bases and J lost 3 bases. Germline V gene lookup returns CDR1 MGHRA and CDR2 YSYEKL. The chain's CDR3 is CASSPGLAGGYTGELFF. CDR3 in DNA: TGCGCCAGCAGCCCGGGACTAGCGGGAGGCTACACCGGGGAGCTGTTTTTT.

This clone was counted ten times or more. The rearrangement joins TRBV2 to TRBJ1-1; no clear D. The CDR3 has 15 residues. Germline CDR1 and CDR2: SNHLY and FYNNEI. The V gene lost 8 bases and the J gene lost 1 base, with 17 bases spanning the gap. The CDR3 DNA follows: TGTGCCAGCTCGGAGCAGGATTCCGAGAACACTGAAGCTTTCTTT. Its translation is CASSEQDSENTEAFF.

This clone has at least ten counts. This sample also contains other DNA sequences that code for the same CDR3. The rearrangement joins TRBV28 to TRBJ1-1, with D possibly being TRBD1 (6 bases). Trimming cost V 8 bases and J 4 bases, with 14 bases left between them. The CDR3 loop spans 13 amino acids. Per the germline V gene, CDR1 is MDHEN and CDR2 is SYDVKM. The CDR3 DNA reads as TGTGCCAGCGGCGGGGGGCCCGGCACTGAAGCTTTCTTT. As protein: CASGGGPGTEAFF. Based on the CDR3 plus reference TRBV28 and TRBJ1-1, the full variable domain is DVKVTQSSRYLVKRTGEKVFLECVQDMDHENMFWYRQDPGLGLRLIYFSYDVKMKEKGDIPEGYSVSREKKERFSLILESASTNQTSMYLCASGGGPGTEAFFGQGTRLTVV.

This clone was counted between two and nine times. The chain has TRBV18 and TRBJ1-1; TRBD1 might be the D (5 bases). Trimming shortened V by 2 bases and J by 6 bases, and 10 bases separated the two germline ends. Germline CDR1 KGHSH, CDR2 LQKENI. The CDR3 has 13 amino acids. The CDR3 region is CASSPFRESEAFF. The DNA of the CDR3 is TGTGCCAGCTCACCATTCAGGGAATCTGAAGCTTTCTTT.

The genes are TRBV6-6 and TRBJ2-1, with D perhaps being TRBD1 or TRBD2 (5 bases each). The germline gives CDR1 MNHNY, CDR2 SVGAGI (reference sequence). The ends were cut back, 3 bases at V and 7 bases at J, with 13 bases in the middle. This CDR3 contains 14 residues. DNA of the CDR3: TGTGCCAGCAGTTATCAGGGAGAGGAGAATGAGCAGTTCTTC. This codes for CASSYQGEENEQFF.

The chain joins TRBV6-4 to TRBJ2-1; D is perhaps TRBD2 (6 bases). The CDR3 spans 11 residues. The germline V gene encodes CDR1 MRHNA and CDR2 SNTAGT. With 9 bases removed from V and 10 bases from J, the gap between germline ends came to 13 bases. CDR3 DNA sequence: TGTGCCAGGACTAGTGAATGCGAGCAGTTCTTC. Translation gives CARTSECEQFF.

This chain joins TRBV10-3 and TRBJ1-1; D not resolved. Germline CDR1 is ENHRY and CDR2 is SYGVKD. The CDR3 length is 13 residues. Trimming left V 6 bases short and J 6 bases short, with 14 bases between. For the CDR3, the DNA is TGTGCCATCAGGGAAAACCCCAGGCCTGAAGCTTTCTTT. Amino acids: CAIRENPRPEAFF.

V usage is TRBV2 and J usage is TRBJ2-7; 8 nucleotides line up with TRBD2. CDR1 and CDR2 (germline): SNHLY, FYNNEI. CDR3 length: 14 amino acids. V lost 5 bases, J lost 8 bases, and 11 bases stayed unmatched. The CDR3 coding sequence is TGTGCCAGCAGTATTGAGACTAGCGCAAGCAAGCAGTACTTC. Amino acids: CASSIETSASKQYF.

The chain is built from TRBV7-9 and TRBJ1-1, with D maybe TRBD1 (6 bases). Germline V gene data show CDR1 as SEHNR and CDR2 as FQNEAQ (reference sequence). This CDR3 contains 15 residues. V lost 4 bases and J lost 0, with 12 bases in between. In DNA form, the CDR3 reads TGTGCCAGCAGCTCCGGACAGAACATGAACACTGAAGCTTTCTTT. Amino acid sequence: CASSSGQNMNTEAFF.

This clone was observed a few times. The chain carries TRBV18 and TRBJ1-1, with TRBD1 identical over 7 bases. V was clipped by 5 bases and J by 0 bases; unmatched bases: 6. The germline V gene encodes CDR1 KGHSH and CDR2 LQKENI. This CDR3 has 15 residues. The CDR3 coding sequence is TGTGCCAGCTCAGCACGGGGACAGCTGAACACTGAAGCTTTCTTT. Protein: CASSARGQLNTEAFF.